This T cell receptor (beta chain) was observed in a study of early T cells in non-severe SARS-CoV-2 infection. Attached unique molecular identifiers marked individual cDNA molecules. TCRdb passed the 5' RACE reads through MiXCR, listing each CDR3 protein once. The sample contains around 50,000 distinct CDR3 sequences, around 9.1% of which appear only once. The CDR3 is 13 residues long. The germline V and J ends were trimmed by 3 bases and 0 bases, with 7 bases remaining between them. Germline V gives CDR1 DFQATT, CDR2 SNEGSKA (reference sequence). The chain recombines TRBV20-1 with TRBJ2-3; the D is unclear. The receptor was isolated from an adult who was a healthcare worker with PCR-confirmed SARS-CoV-2 infection or an uninfected control (not recorded which). The sample comprised whole blood. The CDR3 here is CSARTESTDTQYF. In nucleotides, the CDR3 is TGCAGTGCTAGGACCGAGAGCACAGATACGCAGTATTTT.